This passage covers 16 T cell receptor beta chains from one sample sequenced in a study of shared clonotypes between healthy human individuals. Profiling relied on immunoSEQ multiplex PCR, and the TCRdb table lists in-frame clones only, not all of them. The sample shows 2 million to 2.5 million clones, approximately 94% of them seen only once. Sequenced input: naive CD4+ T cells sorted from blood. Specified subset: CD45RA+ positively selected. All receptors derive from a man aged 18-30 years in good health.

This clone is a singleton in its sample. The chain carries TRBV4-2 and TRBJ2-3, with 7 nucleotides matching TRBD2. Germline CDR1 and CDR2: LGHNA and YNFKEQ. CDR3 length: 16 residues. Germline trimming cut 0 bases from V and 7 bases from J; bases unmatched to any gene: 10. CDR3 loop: CASSQDQGGEGYTQYF. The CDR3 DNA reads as TGTGCCAGCAGCCAAGATCAGGGAGGGGAGGGGTATACGCAGTATTTT.

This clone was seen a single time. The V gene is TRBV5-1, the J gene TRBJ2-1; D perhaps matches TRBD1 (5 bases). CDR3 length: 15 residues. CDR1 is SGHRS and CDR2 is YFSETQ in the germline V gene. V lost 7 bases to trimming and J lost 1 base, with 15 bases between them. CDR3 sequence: CASGQDIQSYNEQFF. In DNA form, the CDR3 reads TGCGCCAGCGGTCAGGACATCCAATCCTACAATGAGCAGTTCTTC.

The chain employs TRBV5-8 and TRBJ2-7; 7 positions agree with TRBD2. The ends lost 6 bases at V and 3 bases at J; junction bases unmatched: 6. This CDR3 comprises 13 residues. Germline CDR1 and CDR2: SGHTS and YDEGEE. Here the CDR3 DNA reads TGTGCCAGCATCTTTTCGGGGGGCTACGAGCAGTACTTC. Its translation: CASIFSGGYEQYF. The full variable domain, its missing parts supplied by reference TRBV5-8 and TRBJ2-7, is EAGVTQSPTHLIKTRGQQATLRCSPISGHTSVYWYQQALGLGLQFLLWYDEGEERNRGNFPPRFSGRQFPNYSSELNVNALELEDSALYLCASIFSGGYEQYFGPGTRLTVT.

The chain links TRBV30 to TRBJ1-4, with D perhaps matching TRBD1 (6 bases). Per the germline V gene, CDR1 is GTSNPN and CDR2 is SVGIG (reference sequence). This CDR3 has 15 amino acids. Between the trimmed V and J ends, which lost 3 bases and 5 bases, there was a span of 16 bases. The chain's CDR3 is CAWRAGGGQNEKLFF. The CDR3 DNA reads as TGTGCCTGGAGGGCCGGCGGGGGGCAGAATGAAAAACTGTTTTTT.

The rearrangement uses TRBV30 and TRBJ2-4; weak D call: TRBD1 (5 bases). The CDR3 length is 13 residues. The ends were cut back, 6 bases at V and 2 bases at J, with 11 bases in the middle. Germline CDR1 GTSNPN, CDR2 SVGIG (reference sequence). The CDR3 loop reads CACHQGTKNIQYF. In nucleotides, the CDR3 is TGTGCCTGTCACCAGGGTACCAAAAACATTCAGTACTTC.

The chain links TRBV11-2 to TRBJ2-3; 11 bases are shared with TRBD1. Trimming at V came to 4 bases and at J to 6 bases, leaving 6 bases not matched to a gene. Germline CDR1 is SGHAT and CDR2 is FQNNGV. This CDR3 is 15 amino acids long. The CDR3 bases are TGTGCCAGCAGCTCGAGGGACAGGGGGGAGGATACGCAGTATTTT. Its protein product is CASSSRDRGEDTQYF.

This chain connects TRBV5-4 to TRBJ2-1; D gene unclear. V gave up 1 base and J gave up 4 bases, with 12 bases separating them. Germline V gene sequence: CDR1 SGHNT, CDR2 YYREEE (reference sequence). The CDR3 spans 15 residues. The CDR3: CASSLWQVQYNEQFF. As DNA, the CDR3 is TGTGCCAGCAGCTTGTGGCAGGTGCAATACAATGAGCAGTTCTTC.

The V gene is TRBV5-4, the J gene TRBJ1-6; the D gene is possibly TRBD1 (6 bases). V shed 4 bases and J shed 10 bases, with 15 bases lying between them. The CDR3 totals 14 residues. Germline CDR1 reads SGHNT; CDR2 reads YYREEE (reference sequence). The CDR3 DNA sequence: TGTGCCAGCAGCCCTGGAGGGGGGGAGTCACCCCTCCACTTT. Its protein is CASSPGGGESPLHF.

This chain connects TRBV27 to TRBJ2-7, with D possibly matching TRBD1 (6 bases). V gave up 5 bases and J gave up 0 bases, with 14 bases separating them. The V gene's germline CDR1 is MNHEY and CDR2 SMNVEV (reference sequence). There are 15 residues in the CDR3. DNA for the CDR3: TGTGCCAGCAGTCGGACAGTCCTAAGCTCCTACGAGCAGTACTTC. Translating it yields CASSRTVLSSYEQYF.

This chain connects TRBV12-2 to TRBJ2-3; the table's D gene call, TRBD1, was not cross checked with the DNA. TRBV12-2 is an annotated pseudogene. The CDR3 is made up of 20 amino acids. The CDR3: CASRFPLYQQGAMGTDTQYF. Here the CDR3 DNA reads TGTGCAAGTCGCTTTCCCCTTTACCAACAGGGGGCGATGGGCACAGATACGCAGTATTTT.

CDR3 region: CASSLAGTGPSNQPQHF. The CDR3 DNA reads TGTGCCAGCAGTTTAGCCGGGACAGGACCTAGCAATCAGCCCCAGCATTTT. The chain carries TRBV28 and TRBJ1-5, with 8 bases matching TRBD1. This CDR3 is built from 17 residues. Germline V CDR1 and CDR2: MDHEN, SYDVKM. The ends lost 2 bases at V and 0 bases at J; junction bases unmatched: 6.

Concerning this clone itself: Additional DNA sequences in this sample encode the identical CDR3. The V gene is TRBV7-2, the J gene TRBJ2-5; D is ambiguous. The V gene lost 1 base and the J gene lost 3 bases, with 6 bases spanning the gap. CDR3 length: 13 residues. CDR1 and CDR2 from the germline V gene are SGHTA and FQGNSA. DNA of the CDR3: TGTGCCAGCAGCTTAGGATTGGAAGAGACCCAGTACTTC. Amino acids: CASSLGLEETQYF.

CDR3 protein: CASSGDRVYGYTF. In DNA form, the CDR3 reads TGCGCCAGCAGCGGGGACAGGGTCTATGGCTACACCTTC. V usage is TRBV5-1 and J usage is TRBJ1-2; TRBD1 aligns across 9 bases. The CDR3 extends over 13 amino acids. Germline V gives CDR1 SGHRS, CDR2 YFSETQ. V lost 4 bases to trimming and J lost 4 bases; unmatched junction nucleotides: 2.

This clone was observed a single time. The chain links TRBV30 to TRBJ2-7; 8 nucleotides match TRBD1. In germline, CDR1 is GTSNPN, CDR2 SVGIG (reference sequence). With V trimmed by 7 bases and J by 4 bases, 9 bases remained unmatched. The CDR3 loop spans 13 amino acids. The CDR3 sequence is CASANRGSYEQYF. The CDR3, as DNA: TGTGCCTCCGCGAACAGGGGGTCTTACGAGCAGTACTTC.

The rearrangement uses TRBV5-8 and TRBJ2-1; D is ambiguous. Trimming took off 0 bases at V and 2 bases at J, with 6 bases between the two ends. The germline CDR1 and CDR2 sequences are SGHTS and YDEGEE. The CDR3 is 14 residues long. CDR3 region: CASSLAVPYNEQFF. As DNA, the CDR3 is TGTGCCAGCAGCTTGGCGGTTCCCTACAATGAGCAGTTCTTC.

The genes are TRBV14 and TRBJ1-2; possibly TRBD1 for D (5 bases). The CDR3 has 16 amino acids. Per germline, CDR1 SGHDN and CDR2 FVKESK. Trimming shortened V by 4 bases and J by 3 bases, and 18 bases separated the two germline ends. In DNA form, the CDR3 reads TGTGCCAGCAGCCTGACACTCAGGGTAAACTACTATGGCTACACCTTC. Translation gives CASSLTLRVNYYGYTF.